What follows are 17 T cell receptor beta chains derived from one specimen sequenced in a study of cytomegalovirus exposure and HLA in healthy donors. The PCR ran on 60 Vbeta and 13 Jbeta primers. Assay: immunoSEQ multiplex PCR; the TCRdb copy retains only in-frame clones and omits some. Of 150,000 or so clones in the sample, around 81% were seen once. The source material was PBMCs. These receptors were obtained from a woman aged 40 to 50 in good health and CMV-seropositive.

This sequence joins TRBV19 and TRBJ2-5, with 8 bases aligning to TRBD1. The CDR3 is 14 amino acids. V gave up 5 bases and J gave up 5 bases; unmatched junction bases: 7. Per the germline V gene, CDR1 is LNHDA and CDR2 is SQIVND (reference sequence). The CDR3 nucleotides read TGTGCCAGTAGTTCCCGGACAGGGCACGAGACCCAGTACTTC. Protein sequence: CASSSRTGHETQYF. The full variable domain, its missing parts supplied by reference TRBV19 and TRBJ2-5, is DGGITQSPKYLFRKEGQNVTLSCEQNLNHDAMYWYRQDPGQGLRLIYYSQIVNDFQKGDIAEGYSVSREKKESFPLTVTSAQKNPTAFYLCASSSRTGHETQYFGPGTRLLVL.

The CDR3 sequence: CAWSARLPQQYF. The CDR3 nucleotides read TGTGCCTGGAGTGCCAGACTACCTCAGCAGTATTTT. The chain links TRBV30 to TRBJ2-3, with a possible D match to TRBD2 (5 bases). This CDR3 is built from 12 residues. V lost 1 base and J 11 bases, leaving 13 bases between the germline ends. The germline V gene has CDR1 GTSNPN and CDR2 SVGIG (reference sequence).

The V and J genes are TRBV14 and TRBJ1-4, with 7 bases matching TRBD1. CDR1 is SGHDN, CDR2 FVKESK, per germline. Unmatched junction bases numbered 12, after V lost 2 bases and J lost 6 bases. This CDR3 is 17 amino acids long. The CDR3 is CASSQTTGDPSDEKLFF. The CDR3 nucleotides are TGTGCCAGCAGCCAAACAACAGGGGACCCTAGTGATGAAAAACTGTTTTTT.

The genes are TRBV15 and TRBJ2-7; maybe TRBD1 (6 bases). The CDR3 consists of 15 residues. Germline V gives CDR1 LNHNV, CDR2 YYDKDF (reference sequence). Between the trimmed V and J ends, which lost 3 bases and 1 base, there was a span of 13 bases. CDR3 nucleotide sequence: TGTGCCACCAGCAGCTGGGACAATCCGTCCTACGAGCAGTACTTC. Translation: CATSSWDNPSYEQYF.

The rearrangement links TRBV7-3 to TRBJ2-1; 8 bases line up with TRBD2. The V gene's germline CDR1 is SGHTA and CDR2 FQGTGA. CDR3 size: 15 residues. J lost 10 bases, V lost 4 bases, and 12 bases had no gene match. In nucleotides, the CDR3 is TGTGCCAGCAGCTCAACGGGGACTAGTTCGGAAGAGCAGTTCTTC. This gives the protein CASSSTGTSSEEQFF.

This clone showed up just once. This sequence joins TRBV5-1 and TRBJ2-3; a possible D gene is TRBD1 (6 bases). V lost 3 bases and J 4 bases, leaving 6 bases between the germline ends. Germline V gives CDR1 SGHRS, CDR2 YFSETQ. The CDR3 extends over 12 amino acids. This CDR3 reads CASSYRADTQYF. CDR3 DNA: TGCGCCAGCAGCTACAGGGCAGATACGCAGTATTTT. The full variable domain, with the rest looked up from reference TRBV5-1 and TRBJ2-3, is KAGVTQTPRYLIKTRGQQVTLSCSPISGHRSVSWYQQTPGQGLQFLFEYFSETQRNKGNFPGRFSGRQFSNSRSEMNVSTLELGDSALYLCASSYRADTQYFGPGTRLTVL.

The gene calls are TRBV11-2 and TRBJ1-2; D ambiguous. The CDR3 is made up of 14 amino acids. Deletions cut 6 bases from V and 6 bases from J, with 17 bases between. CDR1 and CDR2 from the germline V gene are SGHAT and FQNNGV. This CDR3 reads CASSLIRDDNGYTF. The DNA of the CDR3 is TGTGCCAGCAGTCTTATCCGGGATGATAATGGCTACACCTTC.

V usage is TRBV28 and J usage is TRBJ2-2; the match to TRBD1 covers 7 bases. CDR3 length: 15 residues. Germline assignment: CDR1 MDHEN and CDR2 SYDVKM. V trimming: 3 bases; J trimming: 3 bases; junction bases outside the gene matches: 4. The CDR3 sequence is CASSFPGQHTGELFF. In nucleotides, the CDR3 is TGTGCCAGCAGTTTCCCGGGACAGCACACCGGGGAGCTGTTTTTT.

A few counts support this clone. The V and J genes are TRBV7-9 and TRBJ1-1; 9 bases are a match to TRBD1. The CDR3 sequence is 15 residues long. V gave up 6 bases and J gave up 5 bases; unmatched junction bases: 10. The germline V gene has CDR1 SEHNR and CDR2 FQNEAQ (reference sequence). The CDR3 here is CASSLPGQGGTEAFF. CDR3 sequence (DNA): TGTGCCAGCAGTCTACCGGGACAGGGAGGGACTGAAGCTTTCTTT.

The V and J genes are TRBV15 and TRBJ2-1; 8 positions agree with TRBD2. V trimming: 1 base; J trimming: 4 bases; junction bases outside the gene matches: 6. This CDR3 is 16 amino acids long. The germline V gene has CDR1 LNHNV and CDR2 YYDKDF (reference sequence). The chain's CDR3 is CATSRGIAGSYNEQFF. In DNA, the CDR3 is TGTGCCACCAGCAGAGGAATAGCGGGATCTTACAATGAGCAGTTCTTC.

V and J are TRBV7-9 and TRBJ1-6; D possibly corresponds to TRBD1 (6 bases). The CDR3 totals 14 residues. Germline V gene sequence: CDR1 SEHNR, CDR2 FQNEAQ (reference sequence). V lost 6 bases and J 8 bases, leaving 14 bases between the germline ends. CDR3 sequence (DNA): TGTGCCAGCAGTCCCCAGGGGTTCGATTCACCCCTCCACTTT. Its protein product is CASSPQGFDSPLHF.

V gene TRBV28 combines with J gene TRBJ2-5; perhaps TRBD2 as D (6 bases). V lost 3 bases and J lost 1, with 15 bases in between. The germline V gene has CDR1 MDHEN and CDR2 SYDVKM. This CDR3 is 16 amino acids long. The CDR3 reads CASSLGGSGIQETQYF. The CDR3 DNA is TGTGCCAGCAGTTTGGGGGGTAGTGGGATCCAAGAGACCCAGTACTTC.

DNA for the CDR3: TGTGCCAGCAGAGGACAGCTGAGCCGCTACGAGCAGTACTTC. Protein product: CASRGQLSRYEQYF. This chain links TRBV6-6 with TRBJ2-7; a possible D gene is TRBD1 (6 bases). The V gene's germline CDR1 is MNHNY and CDR2 SVGAGI (reference sequence). This CDR3 region has 14 residues. Trimming stripped 6 bases from V and 3 bases from J, with 15 bases between.

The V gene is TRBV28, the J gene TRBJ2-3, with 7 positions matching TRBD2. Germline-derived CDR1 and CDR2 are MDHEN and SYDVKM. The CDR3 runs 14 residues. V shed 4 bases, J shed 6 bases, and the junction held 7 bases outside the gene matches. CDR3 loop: CASSSGPAGDTQYF. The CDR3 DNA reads TGTGCCAGCAGTTCCGGGCCAGCGGGGGATACGCAGTATTTT.

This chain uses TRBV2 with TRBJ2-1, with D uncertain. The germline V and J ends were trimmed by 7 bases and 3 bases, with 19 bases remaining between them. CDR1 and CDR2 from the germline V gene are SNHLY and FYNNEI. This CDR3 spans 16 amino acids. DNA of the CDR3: TGTGCCAGCACCCAGTCACCGAATTACCTCTACAATGAGCAGTTCTTC. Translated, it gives CASTQSPNYLYNEQFF.

CDR3 sequence (DNA): TGCAGCGTTGGTAAACTAGTCGGCGGGGAGCTGTTTTTT. It yields the protein CSVGKLVGGELFF. This rearrangement joins TRBV29-1 to TRBJ2-2, with D tentatively TRBD2 (5 bases). This CDR3 has 13 amino acids. The germline gives CDR1 SQVTM, CDR2 ANQGSEA. Deletions cut 4 bases from V and 7 bases from J, with 13 bases between.

The CDR3 spells CASSATSGRADTQYF. The CDR3 DNA is TGTGCCAGCAGCGCCACTAGCGGGAGGGCAGATACGCAGTATTTT. The J gene is TRBJ2-3, the V gene TRBV7-9; 13 nucleotides line up with TRBD2. Losses at the gene ends were 5 bases for V and 4 bases for J; bases not matched to a gene: 3. The CDR3 consists of 15 residues. CDR1 SEHNR and CDR2 FQNEAQ come from the germline V gene (reference sequence). Combining the CDR3 with reference TRBV7-9 and TRBJ2-3 gives the whole variable domain DTGVSQNPRHKITKRGQNVTFRCDPISEHNRLYWYRQTLGQGPEFLTYFQNEAQLEKSRLLSDRFSAERPKGSFSTLEIQRTEQGDSAMYLCASSATSGRADTQYFGPGTRLTVL.